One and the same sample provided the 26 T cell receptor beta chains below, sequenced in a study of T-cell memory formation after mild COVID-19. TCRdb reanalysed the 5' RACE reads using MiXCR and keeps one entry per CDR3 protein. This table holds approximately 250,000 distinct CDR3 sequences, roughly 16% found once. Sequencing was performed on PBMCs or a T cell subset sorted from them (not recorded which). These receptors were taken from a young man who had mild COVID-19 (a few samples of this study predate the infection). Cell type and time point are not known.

For the CDR3, the DNA is TGTGCCAGCAGTTACTCGAGGGTGCTCAATGAGCAGTTCTTC. Protein product: CASSYSRVLNEQFF. J is TRBJ2-1 and V is TRBV6-5; perhaps TRBD2 as D (5 bases). V lost 0 bases to trimming and J lost 6 bases, with 9 bases between them. This CDR3 is built from 14 residues. Looked up from germline, CDR1 is MNHEY and CDR2 is SVGAGI.

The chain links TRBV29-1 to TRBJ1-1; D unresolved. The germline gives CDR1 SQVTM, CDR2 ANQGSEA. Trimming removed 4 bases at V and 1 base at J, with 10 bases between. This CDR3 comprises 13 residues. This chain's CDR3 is CSVADTQNTEAFF. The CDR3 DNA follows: TGCAGCGTTGCAGACACCCAGAACACTGAAGCTTTCTTT.

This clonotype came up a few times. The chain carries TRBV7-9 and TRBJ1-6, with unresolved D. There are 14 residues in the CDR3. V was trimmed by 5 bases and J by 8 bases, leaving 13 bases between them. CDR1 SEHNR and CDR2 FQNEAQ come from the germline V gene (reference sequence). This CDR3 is CASSAQNSDSPLHF. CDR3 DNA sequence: TGTGCCAGCAGCGCTCAGAACAGTGATTCACCCCTCCACTTT.

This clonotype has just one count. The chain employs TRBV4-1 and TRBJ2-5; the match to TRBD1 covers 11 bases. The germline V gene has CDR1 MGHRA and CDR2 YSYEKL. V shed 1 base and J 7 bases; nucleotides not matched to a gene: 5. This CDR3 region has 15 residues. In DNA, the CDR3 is TGCGCCAGCAGCCAAGGGACAGGGGGCTTCGGGACCCAGTACTTC. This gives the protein CASSQGTGGFGTQYF.

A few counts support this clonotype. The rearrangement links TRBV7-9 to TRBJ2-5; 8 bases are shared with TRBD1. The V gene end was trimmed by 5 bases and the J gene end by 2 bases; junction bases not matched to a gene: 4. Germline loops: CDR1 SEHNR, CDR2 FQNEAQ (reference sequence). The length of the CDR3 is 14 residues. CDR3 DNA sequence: TGTGCCAGCAGCCAACGGACAGGGCAAGAGACCCAGTACTTC. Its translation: CASSQRTGQETQYF.

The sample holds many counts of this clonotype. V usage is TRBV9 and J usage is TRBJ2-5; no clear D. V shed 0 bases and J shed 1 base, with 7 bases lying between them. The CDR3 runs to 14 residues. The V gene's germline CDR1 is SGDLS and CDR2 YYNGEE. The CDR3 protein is CASSVGNSQETQYF. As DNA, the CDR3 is TGTGCCAGCAGCGTAGGAAATAGCCAAGAGACCCAGTACTTC.

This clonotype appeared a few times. The CDR3 sequence is CASSYGGSVQETQYF. The CDR3 DNA is TGTGCCAGCAGCTATGGCGGATCAGTACAAGAGACCCAGTACTTC. This chain uses TRBV7-9 with TRBJ2-5; D call uncertain. In germline, CDR1 is SEHNR, CDR2 FQNEAQ (reference sequence). V was pared by 4 bases and J by 2 bases, with 14 bases between. This CDR3 has 15 amino acids.

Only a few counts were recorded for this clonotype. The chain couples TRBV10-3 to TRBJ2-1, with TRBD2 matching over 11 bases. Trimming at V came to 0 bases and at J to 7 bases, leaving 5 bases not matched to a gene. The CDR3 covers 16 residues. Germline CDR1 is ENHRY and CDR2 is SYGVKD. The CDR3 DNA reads TGTGCCATCAGTGAGTCGACTAGCGGGATAAGGAATGAGCAGTTCTTC. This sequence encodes CAISESTSGIRNEQFF.

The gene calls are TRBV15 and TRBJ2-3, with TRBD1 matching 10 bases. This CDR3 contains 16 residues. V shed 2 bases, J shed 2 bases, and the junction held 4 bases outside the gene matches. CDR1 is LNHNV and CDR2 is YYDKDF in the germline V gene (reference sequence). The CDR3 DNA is TGTGCCACCAGCAGATGGACAGGGGGGAACACAGATACGCAGTATTTT. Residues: CATSRWTGGNTDTQYF.

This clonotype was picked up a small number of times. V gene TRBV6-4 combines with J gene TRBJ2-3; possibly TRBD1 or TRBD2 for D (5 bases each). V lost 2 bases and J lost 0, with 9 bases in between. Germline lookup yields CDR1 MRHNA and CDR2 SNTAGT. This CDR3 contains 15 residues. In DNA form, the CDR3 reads TGTGCCAGCAGTGACGGGGGATTTAGCACAGATACGCAGTATTTT. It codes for CASSDGGFSTDTQYF.

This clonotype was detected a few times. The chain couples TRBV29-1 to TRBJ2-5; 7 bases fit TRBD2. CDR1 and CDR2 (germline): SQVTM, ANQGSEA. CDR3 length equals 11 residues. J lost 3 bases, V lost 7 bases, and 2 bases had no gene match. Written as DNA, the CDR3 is TGCAGCGGAGGGAGGGAAGAGACCCAGTACTTC. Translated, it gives CSGGREETQYF.

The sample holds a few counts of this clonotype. The CDR3 reads CASSQETGDYNEQFF. As DNA, the CDR3 is TGTGCCAGCAGCCAAGAGACAGGGGATTACAATGAGCAGTTCTTC. The rearrangement links TRBV4-2 to TRBJ2-1, with TRBD1 matching 8 bases. The CDR3 runs to 15 residues. J was trimmed by 4 bases and V by 0 bases; bases with no gene match: 2. Germline assignment: CDR1 LGHNA and CDR2 YNFKEQ.

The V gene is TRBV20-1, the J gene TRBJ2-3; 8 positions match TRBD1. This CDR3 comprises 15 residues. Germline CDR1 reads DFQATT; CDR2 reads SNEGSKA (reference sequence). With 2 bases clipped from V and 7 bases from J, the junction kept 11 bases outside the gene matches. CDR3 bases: TGCAGTGCTAGATTGGGACAGGCCAGTAGATATACGCAGTATTTT. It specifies CSARLGQASRYTQYF.

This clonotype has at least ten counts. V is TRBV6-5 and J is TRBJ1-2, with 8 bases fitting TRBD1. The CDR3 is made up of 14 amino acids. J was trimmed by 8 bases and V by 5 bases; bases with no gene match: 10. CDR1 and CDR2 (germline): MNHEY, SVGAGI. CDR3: CASSPGQGGKGYTF. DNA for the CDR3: TGTGCCAGCAGTCCCGGACAGGGCGGAAAAGGCTACACCTTC.

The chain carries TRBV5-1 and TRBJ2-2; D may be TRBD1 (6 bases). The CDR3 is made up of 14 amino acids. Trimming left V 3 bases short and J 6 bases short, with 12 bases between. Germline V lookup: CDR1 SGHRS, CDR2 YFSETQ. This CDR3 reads CASSSGTPAGELFF. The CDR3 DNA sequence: TGCGCCAGCAGCTCCGGGACACCGGCCGGGGAGCTGTTTTTT.

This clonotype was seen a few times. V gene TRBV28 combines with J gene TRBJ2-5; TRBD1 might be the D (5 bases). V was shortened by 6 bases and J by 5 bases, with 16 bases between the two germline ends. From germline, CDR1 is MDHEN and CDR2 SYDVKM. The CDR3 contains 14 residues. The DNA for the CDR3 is TGTGCCAGCAGCCCACAGGACGGTCGGGAGACCCAGTACTTC. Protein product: CASSPQDGRETQYF.

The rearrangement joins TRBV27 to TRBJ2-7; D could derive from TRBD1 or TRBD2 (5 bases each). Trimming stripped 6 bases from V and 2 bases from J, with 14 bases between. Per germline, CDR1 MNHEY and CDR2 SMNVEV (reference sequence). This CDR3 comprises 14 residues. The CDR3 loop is CASSPYGGTYEQYV. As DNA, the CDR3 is TGTGCCAGCAGCCCTTATGGGGGTACCTACGAGCAGTACGTC.

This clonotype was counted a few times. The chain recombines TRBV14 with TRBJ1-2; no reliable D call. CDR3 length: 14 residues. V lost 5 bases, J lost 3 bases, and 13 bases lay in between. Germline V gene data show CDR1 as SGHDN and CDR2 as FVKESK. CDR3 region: CASSAQLGDYGYTF. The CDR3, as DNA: TGTGCCAGCAGCGCTCAGCTAGGTGACTATGGCTACACCTTC.

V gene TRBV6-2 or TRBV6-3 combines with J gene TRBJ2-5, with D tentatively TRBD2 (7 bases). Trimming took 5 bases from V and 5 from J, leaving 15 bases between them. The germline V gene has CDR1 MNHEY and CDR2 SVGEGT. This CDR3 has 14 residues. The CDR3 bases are TGTGCCAGCAGTACAGACGGGGGGCTGGAGACCCAGTACTTC. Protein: CASSTDGGLETQYF.

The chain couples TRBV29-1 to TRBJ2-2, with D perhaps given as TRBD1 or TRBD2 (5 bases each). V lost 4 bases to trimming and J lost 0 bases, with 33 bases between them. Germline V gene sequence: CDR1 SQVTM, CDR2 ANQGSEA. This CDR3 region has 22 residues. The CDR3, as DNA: TGCAGCGTTGTTCTAAGCGGATCACGGGACGGCCGACCTTCAGCGAACACCGGGGAGCTGTTTTTT. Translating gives CSVVLSGSRDGRPSANTGELFF.

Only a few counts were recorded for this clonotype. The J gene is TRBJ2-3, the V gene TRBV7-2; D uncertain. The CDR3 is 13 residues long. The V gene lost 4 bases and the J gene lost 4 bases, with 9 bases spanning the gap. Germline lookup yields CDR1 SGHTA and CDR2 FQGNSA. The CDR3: CASSSLGPDTQYF. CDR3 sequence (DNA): TGTGCCAGCAGCTCCCTGGGTCCAGATACGCAGTATTTT.

The DNA of the CDR3 is TGTGCCAGCAGCGTAGAGCTAGCGGGGGGGCGGAATGAGCAGTTCTTC. It is translated as CASSVELAGGRNEQFF. The chain has TRBV9 and TRBJ2-1; 12 bases agree with TRBD2. J gave up 7 bases and V 0 bases, and 5 bases lay outside the gene matches. Germline assignment: CDR1 SGDLS and CDR2 YYNGEE. The CDR3 spans 16 residues.

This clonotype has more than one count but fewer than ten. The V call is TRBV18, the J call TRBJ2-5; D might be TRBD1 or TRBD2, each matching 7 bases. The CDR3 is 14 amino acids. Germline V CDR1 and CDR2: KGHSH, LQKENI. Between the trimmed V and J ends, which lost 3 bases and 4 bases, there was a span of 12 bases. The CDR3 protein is CASSPDREGETQYF. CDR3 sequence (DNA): TGTGCCAGCTCACCCGACAGGGAGGGAGAGACCCAGTACTTC.

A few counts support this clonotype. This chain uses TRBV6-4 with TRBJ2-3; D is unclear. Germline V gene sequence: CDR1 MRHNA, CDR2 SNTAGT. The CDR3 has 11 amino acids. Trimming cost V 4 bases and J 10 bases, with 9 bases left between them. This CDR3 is CASSGEGSQYF. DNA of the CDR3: TGTGCCAGCAGTGGCGAAGGATCGCAGTATTTT.

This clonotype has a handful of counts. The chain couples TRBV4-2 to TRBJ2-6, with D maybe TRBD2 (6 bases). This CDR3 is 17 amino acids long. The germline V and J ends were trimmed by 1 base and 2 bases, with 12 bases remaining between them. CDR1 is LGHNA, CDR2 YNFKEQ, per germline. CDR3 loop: CASSQAGSGAGANVLTF. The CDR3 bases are TGTGCCAGCAGCCAAGCCGGGAGTGGGGCTGGGGCCAACGTCCTGACTTTC.

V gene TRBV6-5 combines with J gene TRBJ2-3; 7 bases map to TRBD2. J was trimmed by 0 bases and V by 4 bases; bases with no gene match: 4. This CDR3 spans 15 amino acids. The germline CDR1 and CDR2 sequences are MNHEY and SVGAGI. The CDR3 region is CASSWVRGSTDTQYF. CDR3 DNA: TGTGCCAGCAGTTGGGTGCGGGGGAGCACAGATACGCAGTATTTT.